A selection of T cell receptor beta chains follows, all from one sample in a study of CD8 T cells in Susac syndrome. TCRdb fed the immunoSEQ multiplex PCR reads into MiXCR, producing one record per CDR3 protein. The sample includes 140,000 or so distinct CDR3 sequences, around 95% of them seen just once. Sample: CD4+ T cells from PBMCs. These receptor sequences come from a human donor with Susac syndrome. CDR3s include the opening cysteine and the closing phenylalanine or tryptophan. Each record gives: V gene, J gene, D gene, clone size, CDR3 DNA, CDR3 protein. The D gene is left open where the match is weak. The size of a clone is reported for some rows only, either as once, few or many, or as a class for expanded clones.

V: TRBV9; J: TRBJ2-3; D: TRBD2; size: -; DNA: TGTGCCAGCAGCGTAAGCGGGGAGTTCACAGATACGCAGTATTTT; CDR3: CASSVSGEFTDTQYF
V: TRBV12-3/TRBV12-4; J: TRBJ2-2; D: -; size: -; DNA: TGTGCCAGCAGTTCCGGCCAGGGGTGGACCGGGGAGCTGTTTTTT; CDR3: CASSSGQGWTGELFF
V: TRBV28; J: TRBJ1-2; D: -; size: -; DNA: TGTGCCAGCAGTCCAGGACAGTTCCCCTCGGTGGGCTACACCTTC; CDR3: CASSPGQFPSVGYTF
V: TRBV5-4; J: TRBJ2-3; D: -; size: -; DNA: TGTGCCAGCAGCTTTTCAGCTCCAGATACGCAGTATTTT; CDR3: CASSFSAPDTQYF
V: TRBV2; J: TRBJ1-5; D: -; size: -; DNA: TGTGCCAGCAGTGTCTCTGGCAAAGCGGATCAGCCCCAGCATTTT; CDR3: CASSVSGKADQPQHF
V: TRBV20-1; J: TRBJ2-1; D: TRBD1; size: -; DNA: TGCAGTGCTAGGTTACAGGGGAATGAGCAGTTCTTC; CDR3: CSARLQGNEQFF
V: TRBV14; J: TRBJ2-7; D: -; size: -; DNA: TGTGCCAGCAGCCCCCGGCCAGGGCCATCCTACGAGCAGTACTTC; CDR3: CASSPRPGPSYEQYF
V: TRBV18; J: TRBJ2-1; D: TRBD2; size: -; DNA: TGTGCCAGCTCATTGAGACTAGCTAAGGATGAGCAGTTCTTC; CDR3: CASSLRLAKDEQFF
V: TRBV7-8; J: TRBJ2-3; D: -; size: -; DNA: TGTGCCAGCAGCTTTGCAGGGTCAGATACGCAGTATTTT; CDR3: CASSFAGSDTQYF
V: TRBV29-1; J: TRBJ1-1; D: -; size: -; DNA: TGCAGCGCTGCCCGGACAAGATTCATGAACACTGAAGCTTTCTTT; CDR3: CSAARTRFMNTEAFF
V: TRBV15; J: TRBJ2-7; D: -; size: -; DNA: TGTGCCACCAGCAGAGGTGAAAGCGAGCAGTACTTC; CDR3: CATSRGESEQYF
V: TRBV19; J: TRBJ1-1; D: TRBD1; size: -; DNA: TGTGCCAGTAGTATTTTGGGACAGCCGAACACTGAAGCTTTCTTT; CDR3: CASSILGQPNTEAFF
V: TRBV11-2; J: TRBJ2-3; D: -; size: -; DNA: TGTGCCAGCAGCTTTGGCCCGAGCACAGATACGCAGTATTTT; CDR3: CASSFGPSTDTQYF
V: TRBV20-1; J: TRBJ2-1; D: -; size: few; DNA: TGCAGTGCTAGTCGCGGACCCTCCTACAATGAGCAGTTCTTC; CDR3: CSASRGPSYNEQFF
V: TRBV4-1; J: TRBJ2-1; D: -; size: -; DNA: TGCGCCAGCAGCGGATACGGACAACTCCATGAGCAGTTCTTC; CDR3: CASSGYGQLHEQFF
V: TRBV5-1; J: TRBJ1-4; D: TRBD1; size: -; DNA: TGCGCCAGCAGACTCGGGACAGCTAATGAAAAACTGTTTTTT; CDR3: CASRLGTANEKLFF
V: TRBV5-1; J: TRBJ2-1; D: -; size: -; DNA: TGCGCCAGCAGTCACCCGGTTACTAACAATGAGCAGTTCTTC; CDR3: CASSHPVTNNEQFF
V: TRBV29-1; J: TRBJ1-2; D: TRBD1; size: -; DNA: TGCAGCGTTGGTAGACAGGGGACGGTTGGCTACACCTTC; CDR3: CSVGRQGTVGYTF
V: TRBV20-1; J: TRBJ1-2; D: TRBD1; size: -; DNA: TGCAGTGCTAGAACAGACAGGGTGGATGGCTACACCTTC; CDR3: CSARTDRVDGYTF
V: TRBV5-1; J: TRBJ2-7; D: -; size: -; DNA: TGCGCCAGCAGCTCAGGGCCGGGACCTACCTACGAGCAGTACTTC; CDR3: CASSSGPGPTYEQYF
V: TRBV5-4; J: TRBJ1-2; D: -; size: -; DNA: TGTGCCAGCAGCTTAGAACAGACCAGCTATGGCTACACCTTC; CDR3: CASSLEQTSYGYTF
V: TRBV3-1; J: TRBJ1-4; D: -; size: once; DNA: TGTGCCAGCAGCCTATGGGGAGTTGAAAAACTGTTTTTT; CDR3: CASSLWGVEKLFF
V: TRBV7-2; J: TRBJ2-1; D: TRBD1; size: -; DNA: TGTGCCAGCAGGAGGGACAGAAACAATGAGCAGTTCTTC; CDR3: CASRRDRNNEQFF
V: TRBV6-2/TRBV6-3; J: TRBJ2-2; D: -; size: -; DNA: TGTGCCAGCACCGAAGCCCCAACCGGGGAGCTGTTTTTT; CDR3: CASTEAPTGELFF
V: TRBV20-1; J: TRBJ2-4; D: TRBD1; size: -; DNA: TGCAGTGCACTCGACAGGGCTAGGGACATTCAGTACTTC; CDR3: CSALDRARDIQYF
V: TRBV11-1; J: TRBJ2-4; D: -; size: -; DNA: TGTGCCAGTGGGGACATTCAGTACTTC; CDR3: CASGDIQYF
V: TRBV2; J: TRBJ1-5; D: -; size: -; DNA: TGTGCCAGCAGTGAATTCAGGGACAATCAGCCCCAGCATTTT; CDR3: CASSEFRDNQPQHF
V: TRBV6-5; J: TRBJ1-5; D: TRBD1; size: -; DNA: TGTGCCACCAGGGGGCAGATCAATCAGCCCCAGCATTTT; CDR3: CATRGQINQPQHF